This TCR beta chain came from a study of radiotherapy plus CTLA-4 blockade in lung cancer. Overall study: 15% to 20% of patients responded objectively, and about 30% achieved disease control. Study results and limitations: TCR clones originating in tumors grew in number in blood after radiotherapy plus ipilimumab. How blood T cell clones changed early, along with interferon-beta, reportedly forecast response best.

Data came from immunoSEQ multiplex PCR; TCRdb stores just in-frame clones and leaves some out. The sample has about 120,000 clones, roughly 80% seen once. CTLA-4 blockade using ipilimumab, together with focal radiation, was received by patients with chemo-refractory metastatic non-small-cell lung cancer. This CDR3 is built from 15 residues. The germline V gene has CDR1 GTSNPN and CDR2 SVGIG (reference sequence). Trimming left V 3 bases short and J 2 bases short, with 16 bases between. About this clone itself: The target antigen is unknown. Distinct nucleotide sequences in the sample also encode this CDR3.

The genes are TRBV30 and TRBJ1-1; weak D call: TRBD1 (5 bases). Sequences were derived from peripheral blood, sampled from a patient treated with radiotherapy plus ipilimumab. The source of this sequence is a human donor with non-small cell lung cancer who had a partial response to radiotherapy plus ipilimumab. CDR3 coding DNA: TGTGCCTGGAGCCCCCCCTGGGGGGGAAACACTGAAGCTTTCTTT. Encoded protein: CAWSPPWGGNTEAFF.